Below are 23 T cell receptor beta chains sequenced from a single sample in a study of regulatory T cells in long-lasting Graves disease. Library construction for TCR beta used iRepertoire HTBI primers and Arm-PCR of CDR3 regions. TCRdb re-analysed the multiplex PCR reads in MiXCR, keeping a single row per CDR3 protein. Of under 300,000 distinct CDR3 sequences listed, around 20% are singletons. Time point specified: newly diagnosed GD, antithyroid drugs for less than 3 months. The TCR library was made from RNA that had been extracted from PBMCs in TRIzol. This sample comprised peripheral blood mononuclear cells (PBMCs), obtained at new diagnosis, from a patient treated with antithyroid drugs. The receptor set was obtained from a female donor with Graves disease.

Turning to this clonotype: Possible read error: a much larger clone is one base away. The gene calls are TRBV20-1 and TRBJ2-1, with TRBD2 matching over 13 bases. This CDR3 is 14 amino acids long. Germline values: CDR1 DFQATT, CDR2 SNEGSKA (reference sequence). V shed 5 bases and J 15 bases; nucleotides not matched to a gene: 13. CDR3 sequence (DNA): TGCAGTGCTGGAGGCGGGACTAGCGGGGCCCCTAGGTTCTTC. It is translated as CSAGGGTSGAPRFF.

This clonotype appeared many times. J is TRBJ2-5 and V is TRBV4-1; TRBD2 matches at 8 bases. CDR1 and CDR2 from the germline V gene are MGHRA and YSYEKL. The CDR3 runs 17 residues. Trimming removed 1 base from V and 6 bases from J; junction bases left unmatched: 13. CDR3 residues: CASSQAQGAGVAKTQYF. The CDR3 DNA follows: TGCGCCAGCAGCCAAGCCCAGGGAGCGGGAGTTGCCAAGACCCAGTACTTC.

This clonotype was picked up many times. The V gene is TRBV7-3, the J gene TRBJ2-1; D may match TRBD1 or TRBD2 (5 bases each). Germline values: CDR1 SGHTA, CDR2 FQGTGA. V was cut by 5 bases and J by 8 bases, with 16 bases left in between. The length of the CDR3 is 14 residues. Here the CDR3 DNA reads TGTGCCAGCAGCACCGGGACCGTAGGACATGAGCAGTTCTTC. Translated: CASSTGTVGHEQFF.

This clonotype was seen ten or more times. The V call is TRBV20-1, the J call TRBJ2-7, with D perhaps TRBD1 (7 bases). V dropped 1 base and J dropped 4 bases, with 11 bases sitting between them. The CDR3 extends over 13 amino acids. Germline CDR1 DFQATT, CDR2 SNEGSKA (reference sequence). The CDR3 loop reads CSARATGRYEQYF. CDR3 coding DNA: TGCAGTGCTAGAGCGACAGGGAGGTACGAGCAGTACTTC.

This clonotype was found many times. The chain recombines TRBV20-1 with TRBJ2-1; TRBD2 aligns across 13 bases. This CDR3 has 14 residues. V shed 3 bases and J 8 bases; nucleotides not matched to a gene: 4. Germline V gene lookup returns CDR1 DFQATT and CDR2 SNEGSKA (reference sequence). Written as DNA, the CDR3 is TGCAGTGCTAGTTGGACTAGCGGGAGCCATGAGCAGTTCTTC. Translating gives CSASWTSGSHEQFF.

This clonotype was detected many times. V gene TRBV20-1 combines with J gene TRBJ1-1; D remains unclear. The V gene lost 0 bases and the J gene lost 5 bases, with 13 bases spanning the gap. The V gene's germline CDR1 is DFQATT and CDR2 SNEGSKA (reference sequence). The CDR3 is made up of 14 amino acids. This chain's CDR3 is CSARDQGLGTEAFF. The CDR3 DNA sequence: TGCAGTGCTAGAGATCAAGGGCTGGGGACTGAAGCTTTCTTT.

This clonotype has ten or more counts. The chain employs TRBV24-1 and TRBJ2-3; 10 bases are shared with TRBD2. Germline lookup yields CDR1 KGHDR and CDR2 SFDVKD. The V gene end was trimmed by 4 bases and the J gene end by 2 bases; junction bases not matched to a gene: 5. The CDR3 runs to 16 residues. CDR3 residues: CATSESLAGVTDTQYF. For the CDR3, the DNA is TGTGCCACCAGTGAAAGTCTAGCGGGGGTCACAGATACGCAGTATTTT.

In regard to this clonotype: A far larger clone lies a single base away; this is likely a read error. CDR3 region: CASSSPFTRGGADTQYF. CDR3 sequence (DNA): TGTGCCAGCAGCTCACCGTTTACCAGGGGGGGAGCAGATACGCAGTATTTT. The rearrangement joins TRBV11-3 to TRBJ2-1; either TRBD1 or TRBD2 may supply D (7 bases each). Judging by the DNA end, TRBJ2-3 fits better; the J call may be wrong. The CDR3 consists of 17 residues. CDR1 SGHNT and CDR2 YENEEA come from the germline V gene.

This clonotype appeared a few times. A much bigger clone sits one base away, suggesting this may be a read error. Since the CDR3 does not end with the conserved phenylalanine or tryptophan, this likely comes from a read error. The chain uses TRBV28 and TRBJ2-3; unclear D gene. The CDR3 has 13 residues. The germline V gene has CDR1 MDHEN and CDR2 SYDVKM. V lost 6 bases and J 0 bases, leaving 7 bases between the germline ends. CDR3 nucleotides: TGTGCCAGCAGGGATTCTAGCACAGATACGCAGTATTCT. Translating gives CASRDSSTDTQYS.

The chain links TRBV7-2 to TRBJ2-3; 7 bases are a match to TRBD2. With 3 bases clipped from V and 6 bases from J, the junction kept 6 bases outside the gene matches. This CDR3 spans 14 amino acids. Germline V gives CDR1 SGHTA, CDR2 FQGNSA. CDR3 nucleotides: TGTGCCAGCAGCTTGGCCCCGGGAGGCGATACGCAGTATTTT. Its translation: CASSLAPGGDTQYF.

The table lists this clonotype with a few counts. A read error likely explains this, since a far larger clone differs by one base. The chain carries TRBV20-1 and TRBJ2-1; 14 bases fit TRBD2. Germline-derived CDR1 and CDR2 are DFQATT and SNEGSKA (reference sequence). Germline trimming cut 0 bases from V and 10 bases from J; bases unmatched to any gene: 11. The CDR3 covers 17 residues. The CDR3, as DNA: TGCAGTGCTAGAGAAGATCCCGGGACTAGCGGGAGTTACGAGCAGTTCTTC. Residues: CSAREDPGTSGSYEQFF.

This clonotype occurred many times. The chain has TRBV2 and TRBJ1-3, with D possibly matching TRBD1 (5 bases). From germline, CDR1 is SNHLY and CDR2 FYNNEI. V lost 6 bases and J lost 3, with 9 bases in between. The CDR3 runs 13 residues. The CDR3 spells CASSWGYGNTIYF. CDR3 coding DNA: TGTGCCAGCAGCTGGGGGTATGGAAACACCATATATTTT.

Only a few counts were recorded for this clonotype. A much larger clonotype is one base distant, so this may be a read error. The chain has TRBV20-1 and TRBJ2-1; TRBD1 matches 8 bases. V was clipped by 4 bases and J by 0 bases; unmatched bases: 11. Per germline, CDR1 DFQATT and CDR2 SNEGSKA (reference sequence). This CDR3 has 17 residues. The CDR3 protein is CSAIVQTGASSYNEQFF. In nucleotides, the CDR3 is TGCAGTGCTATAGTACAGACAGGGGCAAGCTCCTACAATGAGCAGTTCTTC.

On this clonotype itself: A read error is likely here: a far larger clone is one base away. V gene TRBV6-5 combines with J gene TRBJ2-3, with D tentatively TRBD1 or TRBD2 (7 bases each). CDR3 size: 15 residues. Germline CDR1 MNHEY, CDR2 SVGAGI. CDR3 protein: CASSLARGEGDAQYF. The CDR3 bases are TGTGCCAGCAGTTTAGCCAGGGGGGAGGGAGATGCGCAGTATTTT.

V is TRBV25-1 and J is TRBJ1-6; tentative D call: TRBD1 (5 bases). This CDR3 contains 14 residues. V lost 7 bases and J 3 bases, leaving 10 bases between the germline ends. Germline V gene sequence: CDR1 MGHDK, CDR2 SYGVNS. CDR3 sequence reads: CASNGGIYNSPLHF. CDR3 in DNA: TGTGCCAGCAATGGGGGAATCTATAATTCACCCCTCCACTTT.

This clonotype was observed many times. CDR3 region: CATGRRGQTGELFF. The CDR3 DNA reads TGTGCCACGGGACGCAGGGGCCAAACCGGGGAGCTGTTTTTT. The chain links TRBV6-1 to TRBJ2-2; possible D gene TRBD1, 6 bases. Trimming removed 10 bases at V and 5 bases at J, with 17 bases between. This CDR3 spans 14 amino acids. Germline V gene data show CDR1 as MNHNS and CDR2 as SASEGT.

This clonotype appeared once. The chain recombines TRBV7-2 with TRBJ2-1; D is uncertain. CDR3 length: 15 amino acids. V was cut by 1 base and J by 6 bases, with 13 bases left in between. Germline values: CDR1 SGHTA, CDR2 FQGNSA. Here the CDR3 reads CASSLGSEQVNEQFF. The CDR3 region has the DNA TGTGCCAGCAGCTTAGGGTCCGAACAAGTCAATGAGCAGTTCTTC.

Concerning this clonotype: A much larger clone differs by one base, so this may be a read error. This sequence joins TRBV2 and TRBJ2-1; 14 bases align to TRBD2. Germline assignment: CDR1 SNHLY and CDR2 FYNNEI. The CDR3 contains 16 residues. In DNA, the CDR3 is TGTGCCAGCAGTGACCCCGGGACTAGCGGGAGTGAAGAGCAGCTCTTC. Translating it yields CASSDPGTSGSEEQLF.

On this clonotype: A much more abundant neighbour one base away suggests this may be a read error. The rearrangement uses TRBV10-3 and TRBJ2-3; D is uncertain. The CDR3 totals 13 residues. The ends were cut back, 2 bases at V and 1 base at J, with 4 bases in the middle. In germline, CDR1 is ENHRY, CDR2 SYGVKD. Written as DNA, the CDR3 is TGTGCCATCAGTGAGGCGGGCACAGATACGCAGTATTTT. Its protein is CAISEAGTDTQYF.

This clonotype was seen many times. V usage is TRBV7-2 and J usage is TRBJ1-1; D remains unclear. Germline values: CDR1 SGHTA, CDR2 FQGNSA. The CDR3 is 14 residues long. V was clipped by 5 bases and J by 6 bases, with 16 bases between them. CDR3 in DNA: TGTGCCAGCAGCCCCTCCCGATCAGCCGCTGAAGCTTTCTTT. It translates to CASSPSRSAAEAFF. Full variable domain (missing parts from reference TRBV7-2 and TRBJ1-1): GAGVSQSPSNKVTEKGKDVELRCDPISGHTALYWYRQSLGQGLEFLIYFQGNSAPDKSGLPSDRFSAERTGGSVSTLTIQRTQQEDSAVYLCASSPSRSAAEAFFGQGTRLTVV.

This clonotype was picked up many times. The chain combines TRBV12-3 or TRBV12-4 with TRBJ2-5, with unresolved D. The CDR3 extends over 14 amino acids. V was trimmed by 1 base and J by 2 bases, leaving 8 bases between them. The CDR3 is CASSLVAVQETQYF. Here the CDR3 DNA reads TGTGCCAGCAGTTTAGTGGCGGTTCAAGAGACCCAGTACTTC.

This clonotype was detected ten times or more. The V call is TRBV5-1, the J call TRBJ2-4; 9 nucleotides match TRBD2. The V gene end was trimmed by 1 base and the J gene end by 7 bases; junction bases not matched to a gene: 0. Germline values: CDR1 SGHRS, CDR2 YFSETQ. The CDR3 length is 13 residues. CDR3: CASSLTSGNIQYF. Written as DNA, the CDR3 is TGCGCCAGCAGCTTGACTAGCGGGAACATTCAGTACTTC.

This clonotype was seen repeatedly, ten times or more. The chain links TRBV7-2 to TRBJ2-3; D is perhaps TRBD1 (6 bases). The CDR3 is 16 residues long. The ends were cut back, 2 bases at V and 1 base at J, with 13 bases in the middle. The germline CDR1 and CDR2 sequences are SGHTA and FQGNSA. The DNA of the CDR3 is TGTGCCAGCAGCTTAATGGGCGCAGGGGGCACAGATACGCAGTATTTT. It encodes CASSLMGAGGTDTQYF.